This is a list of T cell receptor beta chains from one sample in a study of beta chain features in type 1 diabetes. Assay: immunoSEQ multiplex PCR; the TCRdb copy retains only in-frame clones and omits some. The sample shows roughly 340,000 clones, approximately 13% of them seen only once. The material sequenced was naive CD4+ T cells from blood. These receptors all stem from a woman in her late teens or twenties with type 1 diabetes. The CDR3 runs from the conserved cysteine through the conserved F or W. D genes are given only for firm matches. Expanded clones are given a class, and other clones once, few, many or no size at all.

J: TRBJ2-1
V: TRBV18
size: NA
D: NA
CDR3: CASSPGGVHNEQFF
DNA: TGTGCCAGCTCACCGGGGGGAGTTCACAATGAGCAGTTCTTC

J: TRBJ2-7
V: TRBV23-1
size: once
D: NA
CDR3: CASPHPVKRAKIYEQYF
DNA: TGCGCCAGTCCCCACCCGGTAAAGCGAGCTAAAATCTACGAGCAGTACTTC

J: TRBJ1-2
V: TRBV27
size: few
D: TRBD1
CDR3: CASSLRAAKGAYGYTF
DNA: TGTGCCAGCAGTTTAAGGGCCGCTAAGGGGGCCTATGGCTACACCTTC

J: TRBJ2-7
V: TRBV2
size: NA
D: NA
CDR3: CASSAQRTSPPYYEQYF
DNA: TGTGCCAGCAGTGCCCAGAGGACTTCTCCCCCCTACTACGAGCAGTACTTC

J: TRBJ1-2
V: TRBV21-1
size: few
D: NA
CDR3: CASTLPTGGYYGYTF
DNA: TGTGCCAGCACCTTACCCACAGGGGGTTACTATGGCTACACCTTC

J: TRBJ2-1
V: TRBV18
size: NA
D: TRBD1
CDR3: CASSLGTDNEQFF
DNA: TGTGCCAGCTCGCTCGGGACAGACAATGAGCAGTTCTTC

J: TRBJ2-1
V: TRBV30
size: few
D: TRBD2
CDR3: CACGTSGRATEQFF
DNA: TGTGCCTGCGGGACTAGCGGGAGGGCCACTGAGCAGTTCTTC

J: TRBJ2-7
V: TRBV5-1
size: few
D: NA
CDR3: CASSQEGQIYEQYF
DNA: TGCGCCAGCAGCCAAGAAGGACAGATCTACGAGCAGTACTTC

J: TRBJ2-7
V: TRBV6-5
size: few
D: NA
CDR3: CASSYSGGSYEQYF
DNA: TGTGCCAGCAGTTACTCGGGGGGATCGTACGAGCAGTACTTC

J: TRBJ2-7
V: TRBV29-1
size: few
D: TRBD2
CDR3: CSVESLAGTYEQYF
DNA: TGCAGCGTTGAAAGTCTAGCGGGCACCTACGAGCAGTACTTC

J: TRBJ2-2
V: TRBV5-4
size: NA
D: TRBD2
CDR3: CASSTQTSRAGELFF
DNA: TGTGCCAGCAGCACCCAGACTAGCCGGGCCGGGGAGCTGTTTTTT

J: TRBJ1-3
V: TRBV4-1
size: few
D: NA
CDR3: CASSQDWANTIYF
DNA: TGCGCCAGCAGCCAAGATTGGGCAAACACCATATATTTT

J: TRBJ2-3
V: TRBV7-7
size: NA
D: TRBD1
CDR3: CASSRDRGSDTQYF
DNA: TGTGCCAGCAGCCGAGACAGGGGGTCAGATACGCAGTATTTT

J: TRBJ2-5
V: TRBV7-6
size: few
D: TRBD1
CDR3: CASSPRTGVAQETQYF
DNA: TGTGCCAGCAGCCCCCGGACAGGGGTGGCCCAAGAGACCCAGTACTTC

J: TRBJ2-5
V: TRBV25-1
size: NA
D: NA
CDR3: CASSEYAGLVRTETQYF
DNA: TGTGCCAGCAGTGAATATGCAGGGTTGGTTAGGACGGAGACCCAGTACTTC

J: TRBJ1-1
V: TRBV11-1
size: few
D: NA
CDR3: CASSVHRDPEAFF
DNA: TGTGCCAGCAGCGTCCACAGGGACCCTGAAGCTTTCTTT

J: TRBJ2-7
V: TRBV7-2
size: NA
D: NA
CDR3: CASSSPPAPGYEQYF
DNA: TGTGCCAGCAGCTCCCCCCCAGCGCCTGGATACGAGCAGTACTTC

J: TRBJ2-2
V: TRBV5-6
size: NA
D: NA
CDR3: CASSLVRRQGWTGELFF
DNA: TGTGCCAGCAGCTTGGTACGTCGGCAGGGGTGGACCGGGGAGCTGTTTTTT

J: TRBJ2-3
V: TRBV5-4
size: NA
D: TRBD1
CDR3: CASSSGQGVSTDTQYF
DNA: TGTGCCAGCAGCTCTGGACAGGGGGTGAGCACAGATACGCAGTATTTT

J: TRBJ2-1
V: TRBV5-1
size: few
D: TRBD1
CDR3: CASSFTGDSYNEQFF
DNA: TGCGCCAGCAGCTTCACAGGGGACTCCTACAATGAGCAGTTCTTC

J: TRBJ2-7
V: TRBV28
size: few
D: NA
CDR3: CASSLATTSSYEQYF
DNA: TGTGCCAGCAGTTTAGCGACAACGAGCTCCTACGAGCAGTACTTC

J: TRBJ1-4
V: TRBV29-1
size: NA
D: TRBD1
CDR3: CSGRQGGVEKLFF
DNA: TGCAGCGGCCGACAGGGTGGGGTCGAAAAACTGTTTTTT